The 25 T cell receptor beta chains below all came from one sample that was sequenced in a study of T cell responses to AZD1222 COVID-19 vaccine. The table came from immunoSEQ multiplex PCR; TCRdb's copy has only in-frame clones and leaves some out. The sample yields some 130,000 clones, more than 75% seen once. The sample consisted of peripheral blood, taken on day 0 of AZD1222 vaccination. The receptors were sampled from an adult in good health.

V and J are TRBV19 and TRBJ1-1; 8 bases are shared with TRBD1. Germline V CDR1 and CDR2: LNHDA, SQIVND (reference sequence). CDR3 length equals 12 residues. Unmatched junction bases numbered 5, after V lost 3 bases and J lost 11 bases. The DNA of the CDR3 is TGTGCCAGTAGTATGAGGGACAGGAAGGCTTTCTTT. Translated: CASSMRDRKAFF.

V usage is TRBV7-3 and J usage is TRBJ1-1; perhaps TRBD1 as D (5 bases). The CDR3 is 14 amino acids. The V and J ends lost 0 bases and 3 bases respectively, with 8 bases between them. From germline, CDR1 is SGHTA and CDR2 FQGTGA. The CDR3 DNA sequence: TGTGCCAGCAGCTTAACAGGGGAGGACACTGAAGCTTTCTTT. Protein sequence: CASSLTGEDTEAFF. Full variable domain (rest looked up from reference TRBV7-3 and TRBJ1-1): GAGVSQTPSNKVTEKGKYVELRCDPISGHTALYWYRQSLGQGPEFLIYFQGTGAADDSGLPNDRFFAVRPEGSVSTLKIQRTERGDSAVYLCASSLTGEDTEAFFGQGTRLTVV.

In its sample, this clone was seen a few times. The V and J genes are TRBV18 and TRBJ2-7, with D unclear. The germline V and J ends were trimmed by 2 bases and 2 bases, with 4 bases remaining between them. In germline, CDR1 is KGHSH, CDR2 LQKENI. The CDR3 has 12 residues. As DNA, the CDR3 is TGTGCCAGCTCACCAAAGACCTACGAGCAGTACTTC. The encoded protein is CASSPKTYEQYF.

This chain links TRBV7-2 with TRBJ1-2; D call uncertain. The V gene's germline CDR1 is SGHTA and CDR2 FQGNSA. Trimming pared 2 bases from V and 4 bases from J, leaving 5 bases between. The CDR3 sequence is 12 residues long. CDR3 region: CASSLRSYGYTF. CDR3 nucleotide sequence: TGTGCCAGCAGCTTACGCAGCTATGGCTACACCTTC. The entire variable domain, with the rest obtained from reference TRBV7-2 and TRBJ1-2, is as follows: GAGVSQSPSNKVTEKGKDVELRCDPISGHTALYWYRQSLGQGLEFLIYFQGNSAPDKSGLPSDRFSAERTGGSVSTLTIQRTQQEDSAVYLCASSLRSYGYTFGSGTRLTVV.

The chain uses TRBV5-1 and TRBJ2-1; D call uncertain. The germline V gene encodes CDR1 SGHRS and CDR2 YFSETQ. The CDR3 contains 14 residues. Trimming pared 0 bases from V and 6 bases from J, leaving 10 bases between. This CDR3 reads CASSLGAAINEQFF. The CDR3 DNA reads TGCGCCAGCAGCTTGGGGGCCGCGATCAATGAGCAGTTCTTC.

V usage is TRBV18 and J usage is TRBJ1-1; weak D call: TRBD1 (5 bases). Trimming left V 5 bases short and J 0 bases short, with 10 bases between. The CDR3 contains 14 residues. Germline values: CDR1 KGHSH, CDR2 LQKENI. The CDR3 region is CASSLQEMNTEAFF. CDR3 nucleotides: TGTGCCAGCTCATTACAGGAAATGAACACTGAAGCTTTCTTT.

CDR3 loop: CASSEGRSGGSPLHF. The CDR3 DNA sequence: TGTGCCAGCAGTGAGGGGCGGAGTGGTGGTTCACCCCTCCACTTT. The V call is TRBV6-1, the J call TRBJ1-6; D is perhaps TRBD1 (5 bases). The germline V and J ends were trimmed by 3 bases and 9 bases, with 15 bases remaining between them. Germline values: CDR1 MNHNS, CDR2 SASEGT. CDR3 length: 15 amino acids.

The chain employs TRBV5-1 and TRBJ2-1, with D perhaps matching TRBD2 (6 bases). The V gene's germline CDR1 is SGHRS and CDR2 YFSETQ. The ends were cut back, 5 bases at V and 10 bases at J, with 13 bases in the middle. The CDR3 sequence is 12 residues long. CDR3 residues: CASSEDGLEQFF. The CDR3 DNA follows: TGCGCCAGCAGTGAGGACGGACTAGAGCAGTTCTTC.

The rearrangement links TRBV28 to TRBJ1-5, with a tentative D call TRBD1 (6 bases). CDR3 length: 14 amino acids. Trimming removed 6 bases at V and 3 bases at J, with 12 bases between. In germline, CDR1 is MDHEN, CDR2 SYDVKM. The CDR3 spells CASRSGQINQPQHF. CDR3 in DNA: TGTGCCAGCAGGTCCGGACAGATCAATCAGCCCCAGCATTTT.

The chain is built from TRBV12-3 or TRBV12-4 and TRBJ1-1; D unresolved. The CDR3 covers 13 residues. With 6 bases removed from V and 3 bases from J, the gap between germline ends came to 11 bases. CDR3 amino acids: CASSFGDDTEAFF. The CDR3 bases are TGTGCCAGCAGCTTCGGGGATGACACTGAAGCTTTCTTT.

The J gene is TRBJ2-7, the V gene TRBV2, with TRBD1 as a possible D gene (5 bases). CDR1 and CDR2 (germline): SNHLY, FYNNEI. V was clipped by 3 bases and J by 4 bases, with 16 bases between them. This CDR3 region has 15 residues. The CDR3 coding sequence is TGTGCCAGCAGTGACTCCTCAGGGTTTAATTACGAGCAGTACTTC. As protein: CASSDSSGFNYEQYF. Full variable domain (outside the CDR3, taken from reference TRBV2 and TRBJ2-7): EPEVTQTPSHQVTQMGQEVILRCVPISNHLYFYWYRQILGQKVEFLVSFYNNEISEKSEIFDDQFSVERPDGSNFTLKIRSTKLEDSAMYFCASSDSSGFNYEQYFGPGTRLTVT.

This chain joins TRBV7-8 and TRBJ1-2, with a tentative D call TRBD1 (5 bases). The CDR3 extends over 17 amino acids. V lost 2 bases, J lost 0 bases, and 16 bases lay in between. Germline loops: CDR1 SGHVS, CDR2 FQNEAQ. CDR3: CASSLKTGTGANYGYTF. In DNA form, the CDR3 reads TGTGCCAGCAGCTTAAAAACTGGGACGGGAGCTAACTATGGCTACACCTTC.

CDR3 loop: CAAGTSGHRISYNEQFF. CDR3 nucleotides: TGTGCAGCCGGGACTAGCGGACACCGGATCTCCTACAATGAGCAGTTCTTC. The chain is built from TRBV27 and TRBJ2-1; 11 nucleotides align to TRBD2. The CDR3 loop spans 17 amino acids. Germline lookup yields CDR1 MNHEY and CDR2 SMNVEV (reference sequence).

This chain joins TRBV30 and TRBJ2-7; 8 bases are a match to TRBD1. The CDR3 sequence is 15 residues long. The trim removed 3 bases at V and 5 bases at J, leaving 12 bases unmatched. Germline V lookup: CDR1 GTSNPN, CDR2 SVGIG (reference sequence). CDR3 sequence: CAWRPRYRGTHEQYF. The CDR3, as DNA: TGTGCCTGGAGGCCCCGGTACAGGGGGACGCACGAGCAGTACTTC.

The V gene is TRBV12-3 or TRBV12-4, the J gene TRBJ1-1; D remains ambiguous. The CDR3 length is 13 residues. Trimming took off 7 bases at V and 1 base at J, with 10 bases between the two ends. The CDR3 DNA reads as TGTGCCAGCAACACCTTCACGAACACTGAAGCTTTCTTT. This translates into CASNTFTNTEAFF.

Written as DNA, the CDR3 is TGTGCCAGCAGCCCGACGGCGACTACAGGGAGCTATGGCTACACCTTC. As protein: CASSPTATTGSYGYTF. This chain links TRBV7-3 with TRBJ1-2, with a tentative D call TRBD1 (6 bases). Germline lookup yields CDR1 SGHTA and CDR2 FQGTGA. CDR3 length: 16 amino acids. Trimming cost V 5 bases and J 4 bases, with 20 bases left between them.

The chain uses TRBV9 and TRBJ2-3, with 9 positions matching TRBD2. V lost 1 base, J lost 2 bases, and 8 bases stayed unmatched. The CDR3 contains 17 residues. Per the germline V gene, CDR1 is SGDLS and CDR2 is YYNGEE. The CDR3 sequence is CASSVTVTSGLTDTQYF. DNA for the CDR3: TGTGCCAGCAGCGTAACCGTGACTAGCGGCCTCACAGATACGCAGTATTTT.

This chain joins TRBV29-1 and TRBJ1-2; no clear D. Germline CDR1 and CDR2: SQVTM and ANQGSEA. V was trimmed by 5 bases and J by 6 bases, leaving 10 bases between them. The CDR3 is made up of 11 amino acids. CDR3 in DNA: TGCAGCGTTAGTGGTAGGAATGGCTACACCTTC. It yields the protein CSVSGRNGYTF.

J is TRBJ1-6 and V is TRBV5-1; tentatively, D is TRBD1 (6 bases). With 1 base removed from V and 10 bases from J, the gap between germline ends came to 15 bases. From germline, CDR1 is SGHRS and CDR2 YFSETQ. This CDR3 contains 15 residues. CDR3 residues: CASSLNLRGGSPLHF. CDR3 DNA sequence: TGCGCCAGCAGCTTGAACCTCAGGGGCGGATCACCCCTCCACTTT.

The chain is built from TRBV6-1 and TRBJ1-1; the D is unclear. This CDR3 spans 16 amino acids. CDR1 is MNHNS and CDR2 is SASEGT in the germline V gene. Deletions cut 3 bases from V and 3 bases from J, with 17 bases between. This CDR3 is CASSDPNSGWDTEAFF. In DNA, the CDR3 is TGTGCCAGCAGTGATCCAAACTCCGGGTGGGACACTGAAGCTTTCTTT.

DNA of the CDR3: TGTGCCAGCAGGGACAGAAACACAGATACGCAGTATTTT. This gives the protein CASRDRNTDTQYF. The chain combines TRBV6-5 with TRBJ2-3; maybe TRBD1 (6 bases). Trimming took off 6 bases at V and 2 bases at J, with 9 bases between the two ends. CDR1 and CDR2 (germline): MNHEY, SVGAGI. This CDR3 comprises 13 residues.

This clone has just one count. The gene calls are TRBV7-9 and TRBJ2-7; 10 bases align to TRBD1. The V gene end was trimmed by 5 bases and the J gene end by 7 bases; junction bases not matched to a gene: 8. The CDR3 spans 14 residues. Per the germline V gene, CDR1 is SEHNR and CDR2 is FQNEAQ (reference sequence). CDR3 sequence (DNA): TGTGCCAGCAGCGGGGACAGGGGACCCTTGGAGCAGTACTTC. It yields the protein CASSGDRGPLEQYF.

For this clone: Within the sample, other DNA sequences also encode this same CDR3. The gene calls are TRBV29-1 and TRBJ1-2; 11 bases are a match to TRBD1. The CDR3 extends over 13 amino acids. Trimming took 6 bases from V and 2 from J; bases not matched to a gene: 2. Germline lookup yields CDR1 SQVTM and CDR2 ANQGSEA. CDR3: CSVRTGGNYGYTF. For the CDR3, the DNA is TGCAGCGTCCGGACAGGGGGCAACTATGGCTACACCTTC.

The sample holds one count of this clone. V gene TRBV28 combines with J gene TRBJ1-4, with TRBD1 matching 7 bases. Germline V gives CDR1 MDHEN, CDR2 SYDVKM. V lost 6 bases and J lost 5; bases outside the gene matches: 6. The CDR3 is 14 amino acids. CDR3 sequence: CASRPQGENEKLFF. The CDR3 DNA follows: TGTGCCAGCAGACCCCAGGGGGAAAATGAAAAACTGTTTTTT.

The chain employs TRBV7-3 and TRBJ2-5, with TRBD2 identical over 12 bases. This CDR3 has 18 amino acids. Germline V gives CDR1 SGHTA, CDR2 FQGTGA. Unmatched junction bases numbered 6, after V lost 0 bases and J lost 1 base. The CDR3 here is CASSLTGTSGSTQETQYF. Here the CDR3 DNA reads TGTGCCAGCAGCTTAACGGGGACTAGCGGGTCCACCCAAGAGACCCAGTACTTC.